Listed here are 19 T cell receptor beta chains from one sample, sequenced in a study of blood T cells in healthy people across ages. With a J-beta primer mix and a sample-barcoded 5' primer, a second PCR ran roughly 7 to 11 cycles. TCRdb fed the 5' RACE reads into MiXCR, producing one record per CDR3 protein. The data show approximately 1.5 million distinct CDR3 sequences, with under 55% seen just once and under 5% held by the top ten. Material: blood. Every receptor here comes from a woman aged 18 to 35 in good health.

The CDR3 is CASSRGQAIEQFF. As DNA, the CDR3 is TGTGCCAGCAGCCGGGGACAGGCTATTGAGCAGTTCTTC. The rearrangement joins TRBV12-3 or TRBV12-4 to TRBJ2-1, with 8 bases matching TRBD1. The junction had 7 bases not matched to a gene; V was cut back by 6 bases and J by 9 bases. The CDR3 loop spans 13 amino acids.

The chain combines TRBV10-2 with TRBJ2-3, with D possibly TRBD1 on 6 matching bases. V was cut by 5 bases and J by 6 bases, with 15 bases left in between. The CDR3 covers 14 residues. In germline, CDR1 is WSHSY, CDR2 SAAADI. The DNA of the CDR3 is TGCGCCAGCAGTTTCCTGACAGGAGTGGATACGCAGTATTTT. This sequence encodes CASSFLTGVDTQYF.

J is TRBJ2-1 and V is TRBV4-1, with D possibly called TRBD1 or TRBD2 (5 bases each). V was cut by 1 base and J by 0 bases, with 22 bases left in between. Germline V gene lookup returns CDR1 MGHRA and CDR2 YSYEKL. CDR3 size: 20 residues. The CDR3 region has the DNA TGCGCCAGCAGCCAAGTTCAGAGGGCTTTCGGGGCGAGCTCCTACAATGAGCAGTTCTTC. Translation: CASSQVQRAFGASSYNEQFF.

The chain joins TRBV7-9 to TRBJ1-2; 8 bases align to TRBD1. The CDR3 is 14 amino acids. J gave up 6 bases and V 9 bases, and 12 bases lay outside the gene matches. CDR1 and CDR2 (germline): SEHNR, FQNEAQ (reference sequence). The CDR3 protein is CASTDRGWSNGYTF. For the CDR3, the DNA is TGTGCCAGTACCGACAGGGGATGGAGCAATGGCTACACCTTC.

This clonotype turned up a few times. The rearrangement joins TRBV2 to TRBJ2-7; 7 nucleotides match TRBD1. Trimming removed 9 bases from V and 3 bases from J; junction bases left unmatched: 11. The length of the CDR3 is 14 residues. Germline V lookup: CDR1 SNHLY, CDR2 FYNNEI. The CDR3 loop reads CASQPGQIIYEQYF. CDR3 in DNA: TGTGCCAGTCAACCGGGACAGATTATCTACGAGCAGTACTTC.

This chain links TRBV15 with TRBJ2-5; D unclear. CDR3 length equals 15 residues. V lost 0 bases and J 2 bases, leaving 10 bases between the germline ends. In germline, CDR1 is LNHNV, CDR2 YYDKDF (reference sequence). The CDR3, as DNA: TGTGCCACCAGCAGAGATCTGGGCTCTCAAGAGACCCAGTACTTC. Translated: CATSRDLGSQETQYF. Together with reference TRBV15 and TRBJ2-5, the CDR3 gives the full variable domain: DAMVIQNPRYQVTQFGKPVTLSCSQTLNHNVMYWYQQKSSQAPKLLFHYYDKDFNNEADTPDNFQSRRPNTSFCFLDIRSPGLGDTAMYLCATSRDLGSQETQYFGPGTRLLVL.

The chain has TRBV20-1 and TRBJ2-7; 12 nucleotides line up with TRBD2. V was pared by 3 bases and J by 2 bases, with 11 bases of the junction left unmatched. Germline V gene lookup returns CDR1 DFQATT and CDR2 SNEGSKA (reference sequence). The CDR3 spans 17 residues. The CDR3 protein is CSARDRPRLAGAYEQYF. In nucleotides, the CDR3 is TGCAGTGCTAGGGACAGGCCTAGACTAGCGGGGGCCTACGAGCAGTACTTC.

This clonotype showed up just once. The chain employs TRBV20-1 and TRBJ2-1; D is unresolved. V lost 4 bases to trimming and J lost 0 bases, with 7 bases between them. This CDR3 is built from 13 residues. Germline loops: CDR1 DFQATT, CDR2 SNEGSKA (reference sequence). The CDR3 DNA reads as TGCAGTGCTACCGATGACTCCTACAATGAGCAGTTCTTC. This gives the protein CSATDDSYNEQFF.

The rearrangement joins TRBV20-1 to TRBJ2-7; D remains ambiguous. Germline V gene sequence: CDR1 DFQATT, CDR2 SNEGSKA (reference sequence). This CDR3 has 15 amino acids. V lost 0 bases to trimming and J lost 7 bases, with 19 bases between them. The CDR3 protein is CSARDGVLGTGEQYF. In nucleotides, the CDR3 is TGCAGTGCTAGAGATGGGGTTCTCGGAACTGGGGAGCAGTACTTC.

The chain employs TRBV24-1 and TRBJ1-1; TRBD1 matches at 10 bases. The CDR3 is made up of 18 amino acids. Germline loops: CDR1 KGHDR, CDR2 SFDVKD. J lost 1 base, V lost 0 bases, and 7 bases had no gene match. This chain's CDR3 is CATSDLPRQGAWNTEAFF. The CDR3 bases are TGTGCCACCAGTGATTTGCCCCGACAGGGGGCTTGGAACACTGAAGCTTTCTTT.

The V and J genes are TRBV7-9 and TRBJ2-7; D is perhaps TRBD1 (5 bases). Trimming stripped 5 bases from V and 4 bases from J, with 15 bases between. CDR3 length: 14 residues. CDR1 is SEHNR and CDR2 is FQNEAQ in the germline V gene (reference sequence). The CDR3 is CASSKDRQIYEQYF. DNA for the CDR3: TGTGCCAGCAGCAAAGACAGACAGATTTACGAGCAGTACTTC.

The chain is built from TRBV20-1 and TRBJ2-1; 13 bases line up with TRBD2. The CDR3 totals 15 residues. Trimming took 2 bases from V and 7 from J; bases not matched to a gene: 5. Germline-derived CDR1 and CDR2 are DFQATT and SNEGSKA (reference sequence). CDR3 DNA sequence: TGCAGTGCTAGACTCGGACTAGCGGGGGTTAATGAGCAGTTCTTC. Its translation is CSARLGLAGVNEQFF.

The J gene is TRBJ2-2, the V gene TRBV4-3, with 10 bases aligning to TRBD1. Germline CDR1 LGHNA, CDR2 YSLEER. Losses at the gene ends were 0 bases for V and 3 bases for J; bases not matched to a gene: 7. The CDR3 consists of 18 residues. CDR3 residues: CASSQEASGTGDTGELFF. The CDR3 DNA sequence: TGCGCCAGCAGCCAAGAGGCCTCCGGGACAGGGGACACCGGGGAGCTGTTTTTT.

V usage is TRBV20-1 and J usage is TRBJ2-7; no clear D gene. The CDR3 spans 13 residues. Germline V gene sequence: CDR1 DFQATT, CDR2 SNEGSKA (reference sequence). The V end lost 3 bases, the J end lost 2 bases, and 11 bases lay between the germline ends. CDR3 coding DNA: TGCAGTGCTAGTAGGACGCCCGCCTACGAGCAGTACTTC. Its translation: CSASRTPAYEQYF.

In this sample, this clonotype turned up a few times. The chain recombines TRBV29-1 with TRBJ2-5; tentatively, D is TRBD1 or TRBD2 (5 bases each). The CDR3 has 13 amino acids. The ends were cut back, 7 bases at V and 4 bases at J, with 16 bases in the middle. Germline V gene data show CDR1 as SQVTM and CDR2 as ANQGSEA. CDR3 coding DNA: TGCAGCGCTAGAGGGGTCGCAGGAGAGACCCAGTACTTC. Protein sequence: CSARGVAGETQYF. The variable domain in full, with the rest retrieved from reference TRBV29-1 and TRBJ2-5, is SAVISQKPSRDICQRGTSLTIQCQVDSQVTMMFWYRQQPGQSLTLIATANQGSEATYESGFVIDKFPISRPNLTFSTLTVSNMSPEDSSIYLCSARGVAGETQYFGPGTRLLVL.

This clonotype was detected only a few times. The V call is TRBV12-5, the J call TRBJ1-1; possibly TRBD1 for D (5 bases). The germline gives CDR1 LGHNT, CDR2 FRNRAP. Trimming took off 8 bases at V and 3 bases at J, with 19 bases between the two ends. The CDR3 is made up of 15 amino acids. This chain's CDR3 is CASSPLGVRDTEAFF. Here the CDR3 DNA reads TGTGCTAGTTCCCCTTTAGGGGTAAGAGACACTGAAGCTTTCTTT.

This chain joins TRBV29-1 and TRBJ1-1; D is unclear. Looked up from germline, CDR1 is SQVTM and CDR2 is ANQGSEA. The CDR3 has 11 amino acids. Trimming removed 4 bases from V and 10 bases from J, with 13 bases in between. CDR3 loop: CSVAAGFGAFF. CDR3 sequence (DNA): TGCAGCGTTGCGGCAGGCTTCGGAGCTTTCTTT.

This chain connects TRBV5-6 to TRBJ1-2; perhaps TRBD1 as D (5 bases). The CDR3 runs 14 residues. V lost 6 bases and J 3 bases, leaving 15 bases between the germline ends. Germline V gene sequence: CDR1 SGHDT, CDR2 YYEEEE. The CDR3 sequence: CASIGDSYHYGYTF. In DNA form, the CDR3 reads TGTGCCAGCATTGGGGACTCTTACCACTATGGCTACACCTTC.

This clonotype was detected a few times. Here the CDR3 reads CASSPLGYTDTQYF. The CDR3 DNA follows: TGTGCCAGCAGCCCCTTAGGGTACACAGATACGCAGTATTTT. This rearrangement joins TRBV7-3 to TRBJ2-3; unclear D gene. CDR3 length: 14 residues. Trimming cost V 5 bases and J 2 bases, with 11 bases left between them. Germline CDR1 SGHTA, CDR2 FQGTGA.